This entry concerns a single TCR beta chain. The CDR3 is 15 amino acids. From germline, CDR1 is SGHVS and CDR2 FQNEAQ. V lost 7 bases and J lost 4, with 20 bases in between. Per the authors' pipeline: The authors estimated nucleated cell counts from reference gene primer amplification. Assay used: immunoSEQ multiplex PCR; TCRdb lists only in-frame clones, some missing. D and trimming come from the DNA, and the V and J calls and clone size come from that table. In the table there are 150,000 to 200,000 clones, over 70% of which are singletons. These data originate in a study of blood T cell repertoires in COVID-19.

Sequencing was done on a sample of peripheral blood. The origin of this receptor is a woman aged 70-85 years who had recovered from COVID-19. The chain carries TRBV7-8 and TRBJ2-7; D possibly corresponds to TRBD2 (7 bases). In DNA, the CDR3 is TGTGCCAGCACCCCAGGCGGGGGCCTTCGTTACGAGCAGTACTTC. Amino acids: CASTPGGGLRYEQYF.